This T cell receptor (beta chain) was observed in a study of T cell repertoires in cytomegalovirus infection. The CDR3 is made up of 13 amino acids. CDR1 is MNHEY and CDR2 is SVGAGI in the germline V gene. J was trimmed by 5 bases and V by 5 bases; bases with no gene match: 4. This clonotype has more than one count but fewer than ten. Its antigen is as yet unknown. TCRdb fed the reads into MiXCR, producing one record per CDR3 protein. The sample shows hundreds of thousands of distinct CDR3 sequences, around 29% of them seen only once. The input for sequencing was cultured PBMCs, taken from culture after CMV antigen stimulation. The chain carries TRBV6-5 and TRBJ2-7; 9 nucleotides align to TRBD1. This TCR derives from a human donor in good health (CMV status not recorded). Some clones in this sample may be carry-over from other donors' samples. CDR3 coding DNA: TGTGCCAGCAGTCTCACAGGGGGCAACGAGCAGTACTTC. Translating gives CASSLTGGNEQYF.